This entry lists 21 T cell receptor beta chains sequenced from one sample in a study of T cells in Graves' hyperthyroidism and ophthalmopathy (dated by TCRdb to the late 2010s). The method was multiplex PCR. Sequencer: Illumina HiSeq 2000. The TCR beta CDR3 regions were amplified from RNA transcripts. For the first round of RT-PCR on the TCR CDR3, the HTBI primer set was used together with the Qiagen OneStep RT-PCR kit. The public sequencing data were trimmed at Q25 with fastp and processed into clonotypes with MiXCR by TCRdb, which kept only in-frame beta chains. Rows with one shared CDR3 protein collapse into an entry with the most common genes and DNA. Recorded for this sample are about 690,000 distinct CDR3 sequences; 15% to 20% of them occurred a single time. The leading ten clones occupy less than 20% of the sample. The sequenced sample consisted of blood. Receptors were obtained from a man aged 45-65 years with Graves' hyperthyroidism.

This clonotype was picked up many times. This chain connects TRBV12-3 or TRBV12-4 to TRBJ2-5; either TRBD1 or TRBD2 may supply D (5 bases each). Trimming stripped 1 base from V and 5 bases from J, with 8 bases between. CDR3 length: 13 amino acids. The CDR3 sequence: CASSLGDEETQYF. The CDR3 DNA reads as TGTGCCAGCAGTTTAGGGGACGAGGAGACCCAGTACTTC.

This chain uses TRBV30 with TRBJ1-2; possibly TRBD1 for D (5 bases). CDR1 and CDR2 (germline): GTSNPN, SVGIG (reference sequence). Trimming pared 1 base from V and 7 bases from J, leaving 10 bases between. The CDR3 runs to 12 residues. CDR3 bases: TGTGCCTGGAGTGGAGGCGGGGGTGGCTACACCTTC. It yields the protein CAWSGGGGGYTF. The entire variable domain, with the rest obtained from reference TRBV30 and TRBJ1-2, is as follows: SQTIHQWPATLVQPVGSPLSLECTVEGTSNPNLYWYRQAAGRGLQLLFYSVGIGQISSEVPQNLSASRPQDRQFILSSKKLLLSDSGFYLCAWSGGGGGYTFGSGTRLTVV.

The chain carries TRBV7-2 and TRBJ2-2; 7 bases are shared with TRBD2. CDR1 is SGHTA and CDR2 is FQGNSA in the germline V gene. J lost 2 bases, V lost 0 bases, and 3 bases had no gene match. The CDR3 length is 16 residues. This CDR3 is CASSLASGSNTGELFF. The CDR3 DNA reads as TGTGCCAGCAGCTTAGCTAGCGGGTCAAACACCGGGGAGCTGTTTTTT.

The gene calls are TRBV10-3 and TRBJ2-3; D might be TRBD2 (7 bases). V was shortened by 3 bases and J by 1 base, with 11 bases between the two germline ends. Germline assignment: CDR1 ENHRY and CDR2 SYGVKD. CDR3 length: 15 residues. The CDR3 region has the DNA TGTGCCATCAGTGAAGGGGGGGCTGGCACAGATACGCAGTATTTT. Translated, it gives CAISEGGAGTDTQYF.

This clonotype was recorded at least ten times. This rearrangement joins TRBV24-1 to TRBJ2-1; 10 positions agree with TRBD2. V was clipped by 4 bases and J by 2 bases; unmatched bases: 10. The CDR3 covers 18 residues. From germline, CDR1 is KGHDR and CDR2 SFDVKD. CDR3 sequence: CATSDQRTSGRTYNEQFF. The CDR3, as DNA: TGTGCCACCAGTGACCAACGGACTAGCGGACGTACCTACAATGAGCAGTTCTTC.

As for this clonotype: This may arise from a read error, as a much more abundant clone is one base away. The rearrangement links TRBV7-9 to TRBJ2-3, with 8 bases that match TRBD2. CDR1 is SEHNR and CDR2 is FQNEAQ in the germline V gene (reference sequence). This CDR3 is built from 15 residues. DNA for the CDR3: TGTGCCAGCAGCCGAACACTAGCGGCAACAGATACGCAGGATTTT. Residues: CASSRTLAATDTQDF.

This clonotype was seen repeatedly, ten times or more. V is TRBV27 and J is TRBJ1-1, with D uncertain. CDR3 size: 13 residues. The germline CDR1 and CDR2 sequences are MNHEY and SMNVEV (reference sequence). Deletions cut 4 bases from V and 0 bases from J, with 6 bases between. The CDR3 DNA is TGTGCCAGCAGTTCCGTTATGAACACTGAAGCTTTCTTT. Protein sequence: CASSSVMNTEAFF.

The chain carries TRBV6-1 and TRBJ2-3, with unresolved D. V shed 8 bases and J shed 0 bases, with 9 bases lying between them. This CDR3 contains 13 residues. Germline V gives CDR1 MNHNS, CDR2 SASEGT. The CDR3 sequence: CASPGESTDTQYF. The CDR3 DNA sequence: TGTGCCAGCCCTGGCGAGAGCACAGATACGCAGTATTTT.

The J gene is TRBJ2-5, the V gene TRBV9, with D perhaps matching TRBD1 (5 bases). The CDR3 is made up of 14 amino acids. Trimming removed 0 bases from V and 9 bases from J, with 15 bases in between. The germline V gene encodes CDR1 SGDLS and CDR2 YYNGEE. The CDR3 DNA reads TGTGCCAGCAGCGTAGGCAGGGAAGAGACGTCCCAGTACTTC. Its protein is CASSVGREETSQYF.

This clonotype was picked up many times. It is unclear where the CDR3 begins or ends on the DNA, so no DNA is shown, and the CDR3 is as TCRdb lists it. V and J are TRBV12-3 or TRBV12-4 and TRBJ2-5; the table's D call TRBD1 went unverified against the DNA. Inclusive of both ends, the CDR3 amounts to 13 amino acids. The CDR3 here is CASTPSGRETQYF.

This clonotype was found a few times. This rearrangement joins TRBV5-6 to TRBJ2-7; D call uncertain. V was shortened by 3 bases and J by 2 bases, with 12 bases between the two germline ends. Germline values: CDR1 SGHDT, CDR2 YYEEEE. CDR3 length: 14 amino acids. As DNA, the CDR3 is TGTGCCAGCAGCTCCACTGGAAAGACCTACGAGCAGTACTTC. Amino acid sequence: CASSSTGKTYEQYF.

This clonotype has a count of ten or more. This chain connects TRBV12-3 or TRBV12-4 to TRBJ1-5; TRBD1 is a possible D gene (6 bases). V was shortened by 5 bases and J by 1 base, with 12 bases between the two germline ends. This CDR3 spans 15 amino acids. The CDR3 is CASSPIGQSNQPQHF. The CDR3 DNA reads as TGTGCCAGCAGTCCCATCGGACAGAGCAATCAGCCCCAGCATTTT.

At least ten counts were recorded for this clonotype. This chain joins TRBV19 and TRBJ2-5, with 10 nucleotides matching TRBD2. Germline values: CDR1 LNHDA, CDR2 SQIVND (reference sequence). This CDR3 has 16 residues. Trimming at V came to 3 bases and at J to 0 bases, leaving 4 bases not matched to a gene. The CDR3 DNA sequence: TGTGCCAGTAGTATCGGCCTAGCGGGGGACCAAGAGACCCAGTACTTC. Translating it yields CASSIGLAGDQETQYF.

The chain couples TRBV11-2 to TRBJ2-1, with 7 nucleotides matching TRBD1. From germline, CDR1 is SGHAT and CDR2 FQNNGV. V gave up 1 base and J gave up 5 bases; unmatched junction bases: 17. This CDR3 region has 19 residues. CDR3 nucleotides: TGTGCCAGCAGCTTAGGACAGGGTGTTCTTACGCTACGACACAATGAGCAGTTCTTC. Translating it yields CASSLGQGVLTLRHNEQFF.

This clonotype was recorded many times. The chain is built from TRBV9 and TRBJ2-3; 8 nucleotides line up with TRBD2. Losses at the gene ends were 0 bases for V and 4 bases for J; bases not matched to a gene: 7. The germline V gene has CDR1 SGDLS and CDR2 YYNGEE. The CDR3 sequence is 16 residues long. Here the CDR3 DNA reads TGTGCCAGCAGCGTAGTGGGCGGGAGGAACGCAGATACGCAGTATTTT. Translated: CASSVVGGRNADTQYF.

On this clonotype: A much larger clone differs from this one at a single base, so this may be a read error. V and J are TRBV5-1 and TRBJ1-2; 7 bases line up with TRBD1. Looked up from germline, CDR1 is SGHRS and CDR2 is YFSETQ. The CDR3 has 13 amino acids. This CDR3 is CASSVQGDYDYTF. CDR3 coding DNA: TGCGCCAGCAGCGTCCAGGGGGACTATGACTACACCTTC.

The chain recombines TRBV7-2 with TRBJ2-7, with D maybe TRBD2 (5 bases). The germline V and J ends were trimmed by 5 bases and 3 bases, with 14 bases remaining between them. The CDR3 consists of 14 residues. In germline, CDR1 is SGHTA, CDR2 FQGNSA. DNA of the CDR3: TGTGCCAGCAGCCCCGAGGTACGGGGCTACGAGCAGTACTTC. This gives the protein CASSPEVRGYEQYF.

This clonotype was seen repeatedly, ten times or more. The chain recombines TRBV28 with TRBJ1-2, with 11 bases identical to TRBD1. Germline V CDR1 and CDR2: MDHEN, SYDVKM. The CDR3 contains 13 residues. V trimming: 8 bases; J trimming: 8 bases; junction bases outside the gene matches: 7. The CDR3 region is CASDPGQGGGYTF. The CDR3 DNA is TGTGCCAGCGATCCGGGACAGGGGGGAGGCTACACCTTC.

In its sample, this clonotype was seen many times. J is TRBJ1-1 and V is TRBV13; D unresolved. The V end lost 5 bases, the J end lost 1 base, and 5 bases lay between the germline ends. Germline assignment: CDR1 PRHDT and CDR2 FYEKMQ (reference sequence). This CDR3 is built from 12 residues. The CDR3 reads CASSQQNTEAFF. The CDR3 coding sequence is TGTGCCAGCAGCCAACAGAACACTGAAGCTTTCTTT.

This clonotype was counted many times. The chain combines TRBV28 with TRBJ2-1; D may be TRBD2 (6 bases). V was clipped by 7 bases and J by 4 bases, with 20 bases between them. Per the germline V gene, CDR1 is MDHEN and CDR2 is SYDVKM. The CDR3 extends over 16 amino acids. The CDR3 sequence is CASTLRRGLNYNEQFF. The CDR3 DNA is TGTGCCAGCACCCTCCGACGGGGACTTAATTACAATGAGCAGTTCTTC.

Many counts were recorded for this clonotype. The J gene is TRBJ2-3, the V gene TRBV11-2, with 11 bases lining up with TRBD2. Germline assignment: CDR1 SGHAT and CDR2 FQNNGV. CDR3 length: 15 amino acids. With 6 bases clipped from V and 0 bases from J, the junction kept 2 bases outside the gene matches. For the CDR3, the DNA is TGTGCCAGCAGGGGACTAGCGGCTAGCACAGATACGCAGTATTTT. This codes for CASRGLAASTDTQYF.